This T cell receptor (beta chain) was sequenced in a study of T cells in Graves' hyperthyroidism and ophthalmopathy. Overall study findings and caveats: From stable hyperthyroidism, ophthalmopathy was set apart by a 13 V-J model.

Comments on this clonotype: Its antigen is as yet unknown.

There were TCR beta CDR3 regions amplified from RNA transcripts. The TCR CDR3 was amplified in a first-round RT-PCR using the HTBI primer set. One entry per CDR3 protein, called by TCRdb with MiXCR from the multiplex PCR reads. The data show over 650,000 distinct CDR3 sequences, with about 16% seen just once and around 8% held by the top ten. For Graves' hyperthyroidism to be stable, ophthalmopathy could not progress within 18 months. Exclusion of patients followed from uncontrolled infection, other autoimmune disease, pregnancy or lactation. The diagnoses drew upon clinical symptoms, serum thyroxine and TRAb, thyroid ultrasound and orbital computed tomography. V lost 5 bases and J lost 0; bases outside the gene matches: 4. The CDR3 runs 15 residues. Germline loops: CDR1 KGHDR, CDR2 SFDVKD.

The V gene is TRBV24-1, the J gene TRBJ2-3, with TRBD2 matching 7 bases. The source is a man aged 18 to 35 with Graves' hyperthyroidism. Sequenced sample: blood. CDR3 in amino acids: CATSAPGLSTDTQYF. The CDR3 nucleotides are TGTGCCACCAGTGCCCCGGGACTAAGCACAGATACGCAGTATTTT.